This T cell receptor (beta chain) was retrieved from a study of cytomegalovirus exposure and HLA in healthy donors. PCR involved 60 Vbeta and 13 Jbeta primers. Generated by immunoSEQ multiplex PCR, the TCRdb table keeps only in-frame clones and is missing some. The profile covers around 200,000 clones, with about four fifths appearing a single time and roughly a tenth taken by the ten largest. V lost 4 bases to trimming and J lost 8 bases, with 14 bases between them. Looked up from germline, CDR1 is ENHRY and CDR2 is SYGVKD. CDR3 length: 13 amino acids. The chain employs TRBV10-3 and TRBJ1-2; the D is unclear. Source material: PBMCs. The receptor comes from a woman between 45 and 60 years old in good health and CMV-seropositive. CDR3 DNA: TGTGCCATCAGTGGAAGTCCGTCTAAAGGCTACACCTTC. Its translation: CAISGSPSKGYTF.